The text below deals with one T cell receptor (beta chain). V gave up 8 bases and J gave up 3 bases, with 11 bases separating them. This CDR3 has 13 residues. CDR1 is MNHEY and CDR2 is SVGAGI in the germline V gene. These data originate in a study of blood T cell repertoires in COVID-19. Study-level information: The samples span acute and convalescent COVID-19 from the United States, Italy and Spain. The analysed material was cDNA or gDNA that came from T cells, B-cell-depleted T cells, or PBMCs.

Participants were aged roughly 18 to 89 years from some 24 US areas. Clones were sequenced by immunoSEQ multiplex PCR, and TCRdb holds only the in-frame ones, with some missing. The sample lists 210,000 or so clones, under 90% occurring once. This TCR was sampled from a man aged 55 to 70 who had recovered from COVID-19. Source material: PBMCs or T cells enriched from blood (not recorded which). The genes are TRBV6-5 and TRBJ1-5, with D tentatively TRBD1 (5 bases). DNA for the CDR3: TGTGCCAGCCGGCAGGGCTTCAATCAGCCCCAGCATTTT. The encoded protein is CASRQGFNQPQHF.